The table lists the clone carrying this T cell receptor (beta chain) with many counts. Its antigen is unidentified. The sample is drawn from a study of neurological immune-mediated disorders. Germline V gene sequence: CDR1 DFQATT, CDR2 SNEGSKA (reference sequence). V gave up 7 bases and J gave up 4 bases; unmatched junction bases: 8. There are 13 residues in the CDR3. General observations from the study: With the multiple sclerosis repertoire cluster, neither clinical nor MRI features showed any association. Because no CDR3 amino acid sequences were shared across subjects by expanded clones, private repertoires were suggested in all groups. In HTLV-1-associated myelopathy, TCR clonal expansion was greatest, whereas multiple sclerosis had the least, falling below healthy controls.

Sequencing runs each generated in excess of 180 million TCR-beta sequences derived from 15-18 subjects. TCRdb processed the 5' RACE reads anew with MiXCR; each CDR3 protein has one entry. The sample shows roughly 100,000 distinct CDR3 sequences, 3.5% to 4% of them seen only once. V and J are TRBV20-1 and TRBJ2-5; TRBD2 matches 8 bases. Sample: PBMCs. This TCR derives from a woman younger than 35 with multiple sclerosis. CDR3 region: CSVPAGETETQYF. CDR3 nucleotide sequence: TGCAGTGTCCCAGCGGGGGAAACAGAGACCCAGTACTTC.